This T cell receptor beta chain was documented in a study of long-term antiretroviral therapy in people with HIV. The authors ran the immunoSEQ assay, v3.0, at survey level. Measured with immunoSEQ multiplex PCR; TCRdb has only the in-frame clones, and not every one. The table records 25,000 to 35,000 clones, roughly 95% of them present only once. This CDR3 has 13 amino acids. V was clipped by 8 bases and J by 5 bases, with 18 bases between them. Per germline, CDR1 GTSNPN and CDR2 SVGIG (reference sequence). The specimen was unsorted PBMCs, collected roughly 6.4 years after starting antiretroviral therapy. The TCR was taken from a young man with HIV. The gene calls are TRBV30 and TRBJ2-5, with unresolved D. Here the CDR3 reads CAHTPGGLETQYF. CDR3 nucleotides: TGTGCCCACACCCCCGGTGGGTTGGAGACCCAGTACTTC. The full variable domain, with the rest looked up from reference TRBV30 and TRBJ2-5, is SQTIHQWPATLVQPVGSPLSLECTVEGTSNPNLYWYRQAAGRGLQLLFYSVGIGQISSEVPQNLSASRPQDRQFILSSKKLLLSDSGFYLCAHTPGGLETQYFGPGTRLLVL.